The clone carrying this T cell receptor beta chain has just one count. Only in-frame clones appear in the TCRdb table, and some are missing; sequencing was by immunoSEQ multiplex PCR. Among fewer than 500,000 clones listed, about 90% were seen once. The CDR3 totals 13 residues. From germline, CDR1 is LNHDA and CDR2 SQIVND (reference sequence). Deletions cut 6 bases from V and 0 bases from J, with 6 bases between. Residents of around 24 US areas, aged roughly 18 to 89 years, made up the participants. The data belong to a study of blood T cell repertoires in COVID-19. Study-wide background: PBMCs, B-cell-depleted T cells, or T cells were the source of the cDNA or gDNA that made up the material.

The TCR sequence derives from a woman aged 18-29 years who had recovered from COVID-19. The sequenced sample was PBMCs or T cells enriched from blood (not recorded which). This chain uses TRBV19 with TRBJ1-3; no definite D call. Here the CDR3 DNA reads TGTGCCAGTAGACGGGGCTCTGGAAACACCATATATTTT. Its protein is CASRRGSGNTIYF. The full variable domain, its missing parts supplied by reference TRBV19 and TRBJ1-3, is DGGITQSPKYLFRKEGQNVTLSCEQNLNHDAMYWYRQDPGQGLRLIYYSQIVNDFQKGDIAEGYSVSREKKESFPLTVTSAQKNPTAFYLCASRRGSGNTIYFGEGSWLTVV.